This T cell receptor beta chain was captured by sequencing in a study of T cell repertoires in cytomegalovirus infection. The wider study: Well-studied HLA-B-restricted epitopes and recently identified HLA-C-restricted epitopes of CMV were both used in the study. Carrying CMV and the relevant HLA type showed in public TCR beta signatures.

Study-wide results and limits: Clonotypes of TCR beta that were HLA-C-restricted and CMV-specific dominated the ex vivo response. Summed frequency of public TCR beta families distinguished CMV carriers with the relevant HLA.

TCRdb redid the calling of the reads with MiXCR, one entry per CDR3 protein. The sample lists 900,000 to 950,000 distinct CDR3 sequences, around 31% seen once, with 11% to 15% in the top ten. The CDR3 has 16 residues. Germline V CDR1 and CDR2: DFQATT, SNEGSKA (reference sequence). Between the trimmed V and J ends, which lost 1 base and 0 bases, there was a span of 10 bases. Of note for this clonotype: Its target is not known.

This sample comprised cultured CD8+ T cells from PBMCs, obtained from culture after CMV antigen stimulation. The genes are TRBV20-1 and TRBJ2-6; D is unclear. The sequence derives from a human donor in good health (CMV status not recorded). Some clones in this sample may be carry-over from other donors' samples. The CDR3 DNA is TGCAGTGCTAGAGGGCCTCAGGACTCTGGGGCCAACGTCCTGACTTTC. This gives the protein CSARGPQDSGANVLTF.